This T cell receptor beta chain was captured by sequencing in a study of blood T cell repertoires in COVID-19. Study-level information: PBMCs, B-cell-depleted T cells, or T cells were the source of the cDNA or gDNA that made up the material.

Assay used: immunoSEQ multiplex PCR; TCRdb lists only in-frame clones, some missing. Among 150,000 to 200,000 clones listed, approximately 86% were seen once. V was cut by 5 bases and J by 9 bases, with 11 bases left in between. This CDR3 is built from 11 residues. CDR1 is LGHDT and CDR2 is YNNKEL in the germline V gene (reference sequence). The clonotype was recovered from a man aged 50 to 59 with active or convalescent COVID-19. This sequence joins TRBV3-1 (or the pseudogene TRBV3-2) and TRBJ2-7; tentatively, D is TRBD2 (6 bases). The sample comprised peripheral blood. CDR3: CASSDTAGQYF. As DNA, the CDR3 is TGTGCCAGCAGCGACACAGCGGGGCAGTACTTC.